The source of this T cell receptor (beta chain) is a study of PD-1 blockade in mismatch repair-deficient tumors (dated by TCRdb to the late 2010s). Context from the whole study: Between late 2013 and late 2016, the trial enrolled approximately 86 consecutive patients with 11 to 12 types of mismatch repair-deficient cancer, all of whom had received prior treatment and were progressing. Deep sequencing of TCR CDR3 regions was used to track tumor-associated T cell clones in peripheral blood of patients responding to PD-1 blockade. On the study overall, not on this receptor specifically: Clones residing in the tumor, which were often undetectable in blood before treatment, expanded quickly after pembrolizumab and then contracted, generally before radiologic responses.

Notes on this clone: Its target antigen remains unknown. Qualities for individual bases were not recorded, and no much larger clone is one base off.

What this sample's time point label stands for: peripheral blood before pembrolizumab. Mismatch repair deficiency in every enrolled patient was established by polymerase chain reaction or immunohistochemistry. TCR sequencing was carried out for a few patients who responded to pembrolizumab therapy. The phase II trial prospectively evaluated PD-1 blockade with pembrolizumab in advanced mismatch repair-deficient cancers, independent of tissue of origin. Serial peripheral blood T cell samples were collected before and at multiple times after starting PD-1 blockade. The timing of each blood sample was reported as weeks after the first dose of pembrolizumab. The protocol used for the library was the immunoSEQ multiplex PCR assay. This is the immuneACCESS table as TCRdb keeps it, with only in-frame sequences that have V and J called. A part of the clones is gone; compared with another copy, unresolved V genes explain less than half, and the rest is unexplained. This sample has about 15,000 clones in its table, and 80% to 85% of those were observed once. The top ten clones comprise over 15% of the sample.

The receptor comes from an adult with mismatch repair-deficient cancer. The sample here was PBMCs, taken before pembrolizumab treatment.

The nucleotide sequence is TGCGCCAGCAGCGGCGGGAGCTCATACGAGCAGTACTTC. Its amino acids are CASSGGSSYEQYF. Recombination linked TRBV5-1 to TRBJ2-7, with TRBD2 identical over 7 junction bases. The CDR3 goes from the cysteine to the phenylalanine over 13 residues. Only the CDR3 DNA is retained, 39 bases long and in frame from the first base. In the germline V gene, CDR1 corresponds to SGHRS and CDR2 to YFSETQ. Relative to germline, V is missing 4 bases and J is missing 4 bases, with 5 bases of the junction outside any gene match.